The sequence of this T cell receptor (beta chain) was determined in a study of blood T cell repertoires in COVID-19. Study at large: Italy, Spain and the United States were the sources of the convalescent and acute COVID-19 samples.

The table came from immunoSEQ multiplex PCR; TCRdb's copy has only in-frame clones and leaves some out. The sample holds around 100,000 clones, around 93% seen once. The sequenced material came from peripheral blood. The source is a human donor with active COVID-19. The donor label of this sample is uncertain.

In DNA, the CDR3 is TGTGCCAGCAGTGCGGGGACAGGGTTCGGTGAGCAGTTCTTC. This encodes CASSAGTGFGEQFF. V and J are TRBV6-4 and TRBJ2-1; 9 nucleotides align to TRBD1. The CDR3 has 14 residues. Germline CDR1 reads MRHNA; CDR2 reads SNTAGT. V lost 4 bases, J lost 9 bases, and 7 bases stayed unmatched.